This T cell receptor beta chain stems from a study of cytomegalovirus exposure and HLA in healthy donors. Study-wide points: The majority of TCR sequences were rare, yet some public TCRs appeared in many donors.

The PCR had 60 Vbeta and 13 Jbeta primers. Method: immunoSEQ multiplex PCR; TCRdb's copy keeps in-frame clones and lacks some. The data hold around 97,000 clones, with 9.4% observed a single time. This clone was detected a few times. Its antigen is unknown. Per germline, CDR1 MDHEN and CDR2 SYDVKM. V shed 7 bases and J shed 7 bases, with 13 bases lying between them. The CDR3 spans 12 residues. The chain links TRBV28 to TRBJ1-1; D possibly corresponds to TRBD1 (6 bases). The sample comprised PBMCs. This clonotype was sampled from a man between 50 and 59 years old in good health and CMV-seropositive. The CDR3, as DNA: TGTGCCAGCACCTTAGGGACAAGTGAAGCTTTCTTT. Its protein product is CASTLGTSEAFF.